The present TCR beta chain was sequenced within a study of blood T cell repertoires in COVID-19. Germline CDR1 reads SGHTA; CDR2 reads FQGTGA. The CDR3 is 15 residues long. V dropped 4 bases and J dropped 1; count of bases not matched to a gene: 3. Data came from immunoSEQ multiplex PCR; TCRdb stores just in-frame clones and leaves some out. The sample yields roughly 310,000 clones, roughly 90% seen once. What was sequenced was PBMCs or T cells enriched from blood (not recorded which). The sequence came from a man in his 60s who had recovered from COVID-19. The chain recombines TRBV7-3 with TRBJ2-2, with TRBD1 matching 7 bases. The CDR3 bases are TGTGCCAGCAGCTCGTGGACAGGGAACACCGGGGAGCTGTTTTTT. Its translation is CASSSWTGNTGELFF.